This T cell receptor (beta chain) was captured by sequencing in a study of shared clonotypes between healthy human individuals. General study results and limits: Unshared clonotypes carried lower generation probabilities than those common to all four donors.

About this clone itself: Its antigen is undetermined.

Assay: immunoSEQ multiplex PCR; the TCRdb copy retains only in-frame clones and omits some. The repertoire holds about 360,000 clones, with less than 85% as singletons. The study enrolled healthy HIV-negative adults without recent acute infections or vaccinations as donors. The donor cohort consisted entirely of Caucasian adults residing in Nashville, Tennessee. The investigators split CD4+ cells into a CD45RA+ naive subset and a CD45RA-negative memory subset. CDR3 length equals 15 residues. Trimming removed 3 bases from V and 7 bases from J, with 18 bases in between. Germline loops: CDR1 KGHSH, CDR2 LQKENI.

What was sequenced was memory CD4+ T cells sorted from blood. Subset given: CD45RA-negative fraction. This TCR was recovered from a man aged 25-45 years in good health. The chain carries TRBV18 and TRBJ1-2; the D gene is possibly TRBD1 (6 bases). The CDR3 DNA follows: TGTGCCAGCTCACCTCGTGAGGGGGGCACGCTTGGCTACACCTTC. Residues: CASSPREGGTLGYTF.